This paragraph reports one TCR beta chain. Germline trimming cut 3 bases from V and 3 bases from J; bases unmatched to any gene: 7. Germline lookup yields CDR1 LNHDA and CDR2 SQIVND (reference sequence). CDR3 length: 16 residues. This sample was included in a study of blood T cell repertoires in COVID-19. About the research overall: Researchers got acute and convalescent COVID-19 samples from the United States, Italy and Spain. In each case, the material was cDNA or gDNA derived from T cells, B-cell-depleted T cells, or PBMCs.

As processed by the authors: Amplification of reference gene primers provided the estimated nucleated cell counts. Here immunoSEQ multiplex PCR was the method, and the copy in TCRdb shows in-frame clones only, minus some. For V, J and clone size, that table is used; D and trimming come from the DNA. The data contain 200,000 to 250,000 clones, 70% to 90% of them singletons. A Seattle source enrolled patients during active infection and followed them longitudinally. This receptor was taken from a man in his forties or fifties with COVID-19, enrolled during active disease. The chain links TRBV19 to TRBJ2-3; 9 bases fit TRBD2. Sequencing used peripheral blood. The CDR3: CASSIHGTSLTDTQYF. CDR3 nucleotides: TGTGCCAGTAGTATTCATGGGACTAGCTTAACAGATACGCAGTATTTT.